Below, 26 T cell receptor beta chains from the same sample are listed, as sequenced in a study of T cells after posttransplantation cyclophosphamide (dated by TCRdb to the mid-2010s). The sample's treatment or condition label is to be understood as: high-dose cyclophosphamide on days +3 and +4 as single-agent GVHD prophylaxis. For conditioning, the PTCy patients got busulfan and fludarabine, then a related or unrelated marrow graft, followed by cyclophosphamide on days +3 and +4. The receptor library was made with the immunoSEQ multiplex PCR assay. Entries here come from immuneACCESS through TCRdb and include only in-frame sequences with V and J called. Some clones fail to appear in such tables; in the studies checked, an unresolved V gene covers under half of the shortfall, and the cause of the remainder is unknown. In all, the sample holds several thousand clones, and 83% of those were seen once. Roughly 6.2% of the sample belongs to the ten largest clones.

The sequencing used CD4+ T cells sorted from blood, collected almost 250 days after a stem cell transplant with posttransplant cyclophosphamide. These TCRs come from a young adult male patient who received an allogeneic stem cell transplant from a related donor, was CMV-positive, and had no GVHD. Some T cells may be donor cells from the graft after a transplant.

This rearrangement joins TRBV7-6 to TRBJ2-5; 13 bases are a match to TRBD2. Trimming at V came to 1 base and at J to 1 base, leaving 3 bases not matched to a gene. This CDR3 contains 17 residues. The V gene's germline CDR1 is SGHVS and CDR2 FNYEAQ. Written as DNA, the CDR3 is TGTGCCAGCAGCTTAGGAGGACTAGCGGGGGCCCAAGAGACCCAGTACTTC. Translating gives CASSLGGLAGAQETQYF.

The chain employs TRBV7-9 and TRBJ2-7, with TRBD1 identical over 9 bases. CDR3 length: 16 residues. The germline V gene has CDR1 SEHNR and CDR2 FQNEAQ (reference sequence). V lost 0 bases and J lost 1; bases outside the gene matches: 4. In nucleotides, the CDR3 is TGTGCCAGCAGCTTAGCCACAGGGGGCAAGTCCTACGAGCAGTACTTC. Protein product: CASSLATGGKSYEQYF.

The chain links TRBV19 to TRBJ1-5, with a weak D call TRBD1 (5 bases). The CDR3 length is 15 residues. V was clipped by 3 bases and J by 6 bases, with 15 bases between them. CDR1 and CDR2 from the germline V gene are LNHDA and SQIVND (reference sequence). In DNA form, the CDR3 reads TGTGCCAGTAGTATCCCAGGGAAGGGAAGTCAGCCCCAGCATTTT. Translated, it gives CASSIPGKGSQPQHF.

J is TRBJ1-1 and V is TRBV2; D remains unclear. The germline CDR1 and CDR2 sequences are SNHLY and FYNNEI. Deletions cut 7 bases from V and 1 base from J, with 13 bases between. The CDR3 extends over 14 amino acids. CDR3 residues: CASTKRTSNTEAFF. In DNA form, the CDR3 reads TGTGCCAGCACCAAAAGGACTTCGAACACTGAAGCTTTCTTT.

This chain links TRBV19 with TRBJ1-5; 8 bases align to TRBD1. V was pared by 7 bases and J by 9 bases, with 11 bases of the junction left unmatched. The CDR3 runs 14 residues. Germline V gives CDR1 LNHDA, CDR2 SQIVND (reference sequence). The CDR3: CASIDRGTSRPQHF. Written as DNA, the CDR3 is TGTGCCAGTATTGACAGGGGAACATCACGGCCCCAGCATTTT.

This rearrangement joins TRBV5-6 to TRBJ1-1, with D possibly being TRBD1 (5 bases). The CDR3 contains 15 residues. Between the trimmed V and J ends, which lost 1 base and 4 bases, there was a span of 14 bases. Germline V gene sequence: CDR1 SGHDT, CDR2 YYEEEE. This CDR3 is CASSLFGIGGTEAFF. The CDR3 DNA is TGTGCCAGCAGCTTGTTTGGGATCGGGGGCACTGAAGCTTTCTTT.

The chain combines TRBV30 with TRBJ1-1; 7 bases match TRBD1. Germline-derived CDR1 and CDR2 are GTSNPN and SVGIG (reference sequence). J was trimmed by 1 base and V by 3 bases; bases with no gene match: 17. The CDR3 extends over 18 amino acids. CDR3 region: CAWRILRGTDKKNTEAFF. CDR3 in DNA: TGTGCCTGGAGGATTCTCCGGGGGACAGACAAGAAGAACACTGAAGCTTTCTTT.

In its sample, this clone was seen once. The V and J genes are TRBV4-2 and TRBJ2-5, with 13 bases that match TRBD2. This CDR3 spans 17 amino acids. CDR1 and CDR2 (germline): LGHNA, YNFKEQ. Germline trimming cut 2 bases from V and 2 bases from J; bases unmatched to any gene: 5. This CDR3 is CASSQTGTSGAQETQYF. DNA for the CDR3: TGTGCCAGCAGCCAAACCGGGACTAGCGGGGCACAAGAGACCCAGTACTTC.

The V and J genes are TRBV7-9 and TRBJ1-2; maybe TRBD1 (6 bases). In germline, CDR1 is SEHNR, CDR2 FQNEAQ (reference sequence). V was clipped by 4 bases and J by 8 bases, with 17 bases between them. The CDR3 length is 14 residues. The CDR3 sequence is CASSSQQGSRGYTF. In DNA form, the CDR3 reads TGTGCCAGCAGCTCCCAACAGGGCTCTCGGGGCTACACCTTC.

In this sample, this clone turned up once. The rearrangement joins TRBV18 to TRBJ1-1; TRBD1 agrees at 7 bases. Germline values: CDR1 KGHSH, CDR2 LQKENI. Losses at the gene ends were 4 bases for V and 5 bases for J; bases not matched to a gene: 4. The CDR3 has 13 residues. This chain's CDR3 is CASSLDRETEAFF. Written as DNA, the CDR3 is TGTGCCAGCTCACTAGACAGGGAGACTGAAGCTTTCTTT.

In its sample, this clone was seen once. The gene calls are TRBV28 and TRBJ2-6; tentatively, D is TRBD1 (6 bases). V lost 2 bases and J lost 0, with 8 bases in between. Germline V gene data show CDR1 as MDHEN and CDR2 as SYDVKM. The CDR3 runs to 16 residues. CDR3 sequence: CASSLGQYSGANVLTF. CDR3 coding DNA: TGTGCCAGCAGTTTAGGACAGTACTCTGGGGCCAACGTCCTGACTTTC.

This rearrangement joins TRBV21-1 to TRBJ1-2; the D call TRBD1 from the table was never checked on the DNA. TRBV21-1 is classified as a pseudogene. CDR3 length equals 19 residues. The CDR3 nucleotides read TGTGCCAGCAGCAAAGAAGGTTCGAGACAGGGACCACTTGCCTATGGCTACACCTTC. This encodes CASSKEGSRQGPLAYGYTF.

This clone was counted a few times. V usage is TRBV7-9 and J usage is TRBJ2-7, with 7 bases identical to TRBD1. This CDR3 is 14 amino acids long. The V gene end was trimmed by 4 bases and the J gene end by 5 bases; junction bases not matched to a gene: 8. Germline loops: CDR1 SEHNR, CDR2 FQNEAQ (reference sequence). The CDR3 here is CASSSATGINEQYF. The CDR3 coding sequence is TGTGCCAGCAGCTCAGCGACAGGGATCAACGAGCAGTACTTC.

The chain combines TRBV5-1 with TRBJ2-2; D might be TRBD2 (7 bases). The CDR3 has 15 residues. V gave up 5 bases and J gave up 4 bases, with 15 bases separating them. CDR1 is SGHRS and CDR2 is YFSETQ in the germline V gene. The CDR3 region has the DNA TGCGCCAGCAGTTTACACGGGGGGCTCACCGGGGAGCTGTTTTTT. It yields the protein CASSLHGGLTGELFF. Looking up the rest from reference TRBV5-1 and TRBJ2-2 gives the full variable domain: KAGVTQTPRYLIKTRGQQVTLSCSPISGHRSVSWYQQTPGQGLQFLFEYFSETQRNKGNFPGRFSGRQFSNSRSEMNVSTLELGDSALYLCASSLHGGLTGELFFGEGSRLTVL.

This clone came up once. The chain has TRBV19 and TRBJ1-5; D perhaps matches TRBD1 (5 bases). V was trimmed by 3 bases and J by 2 bases, leaving 11 bases between them. CDR1 LNHDA and CDR2 SQIVND come from the germline V gene (reference sequence). There are 15 residues in the CDR3. CDR3 nucleotide sequence: TGTGCCAGTAGTATGTGGGACTCGGGCAATCAGCCCCAGCATTTT. It translates to CASSMWDSGNQPQHF.

The chain has TRBV7-9 and TRBJ2-7; TRBD2 aligns across 14 bases. Unmatched junction bases numbered 3, after V lost 5 bases and J lost 9 bases. The CDR3 sequence is 13 residues long. Germline CDR1 reads SEHNR; CDR2 reads FQNEAQ (reference sequence). CDR3 in DNA: TGTGCCAGCAGCCTCGGGACTAGCGGGAGGCAGTACTTC. Protein product: CASSLGTSGRQYF.

The count of this clone is one. V gene TRBV11-2 combines with J gene TRBJ2-7, with 12 bases lining up with TRBD2. V was pared by 5 bases and J by 0 bases, with 5 bases of the junction left unmatched. The germline gives CDR1 SGHAT, CDR2 FQNNGV. This CDR3 has 16 residues. In DNA, the CDR3 is TGTGCCAGCAGCCGCCGACTAGCGGGGGCCTCCTACGAGCAGTACTTC. Protein sequence: CASSRRLAGASYEQYF.

V gene TRBV19 combines with J gene TRBJ2-7, with D perhaps matching TRBD1 (7 bases). The V gene lost 5 bases and the J gene lost 6 bases, with 20 bases spanning the gap. Germline assignment: CDR1 LNHDA and CDR2 SQIVND (reference sequence). The CDR3 sequence is 15 residues long. The CDR3 region has the DNA TGTGCCAGTAGTTCGACAGGGCACGGGGGCTCCGAGCAGTACTTC. Its translation: CASSSTGHGGSEQYF.

CDR3 coding DNA: TGTGCCAGCAGCCCTGTCGAGAGTCCCTATGGCTACACCTTC. It is translated as CASSPVESPYGYTF. The chain is built from TRBV5-4 and TRBJ1-2, with no clear D. CDR1 and CDR2 from the germline V gene are SGHNT and YYREEE (reference sequence). V lost 4 bases, J lost 4 bases, and 14 bases lay in between. The CDR3 is 14 residues long.

V is TRBV6-4 and J is TRBJ1-5; 7 nucleotides align to TRBD1. This CDR3 spans 14 amino acids. Germline loops: CDR1 MRHNA, CDR2 SNTAGT. J gave up 5 bases and V 6 bases, and 7 bases lay outside the gene matches. CDR3 sequence reads: CASRNTGVYQPQHF. CDR3 bases: TGTGCCAGCAGAAATACAGGGGTTTATCAGCCCCAGCATTTT.

This rearrangement joins TRBV5-1 to TRBJ2-3; possibly TRBD1 for D (5 bases). The ends were cut back, 0 bases at V and 5 bases at J, with 10 bases in the middle. The germline CDR1 and CDR2 sequences are SGHRS and YFSETQ. The CDR3 length is 14 residues. The CDR3 region has the DNA TGCGCCAGCAGCTTGGGGCAGGGTTTAGATACGCAGTATTTT. This gives the protein CASSLGQGLDTQYF.

The rearrangement links TRBV7-6 to TRBJ1-4; TRBD1 matches 9 bases. V lost 0 bases, J lost 3 bases, and 2 bases stayed unmatched. The CDR3 length is 16 residues. Per the germline V gene, CDR1 is SGHVS and CDR2 is FNYEAQ. CDR3 amino acids: CASSLAGQGSNEKLFF. CDR3 nucleotides: TGTGCCAGCAGCTTAGCGGGACAGGGTTCTAATGAAAAACTGTTTTTT.

The rearrangement uses TRBV27 and TRBJ2-7, with unresolved D. This CDR3 contains 13 residues. V was trimmed by 6 bases and J by 4 bases, leaving 13 bases between them. The germline V gene has CDR1 MNHEY and CDR2 SMNVEV (reference sequence). The CDR3 DNA is TGTGCCAGCAGCCTGATGCCGACATACGAGCAGTACTTC. Translation gives CASSLMPTYEQYF.

The gene calls are TRBV6-1 and TRBJ2-5; weak D call: TRBD1 (6 bases). The CDR3 sequence is 13 residues long. V lost 3 bases and J lost 9, with 14 bases in between. Looked up from germline, CDR1 is MNHNS and CDR2 is SASEGT. The CDR3 DNA reads as TGTGCCAGCAGTGACAGGGGTGCTTCGTCCCAGTACTTC. It encodes CASSDRGASSQYF.

In its sample, this clone was seen once. The chain is built from TRBV11-2 and TRBJ2-5; 7 positions agree with TRBD1. With 4 bases clipped from V and 5 bases from J, the junction kept 13 bases outside the gene matches. Germline values: CDR1 SGHAT, CDR2 FQNNGV. This CDR3 spans 16 amino acids. The CDR3 coding sequence is TGTGCCAGCAGCTCTACGGGACAGACTTTCGCGGAGACCCAGTACTTC. Translation: CASSSTGQTFAETQYF.

CDR3 sequence reads: CASSSSGSRGEQFF. The CDR3 coding sequence is TGTGCCAGCAGCTCGAGCGGGAGCAGGGGTGAGCAGTTCTTC. The chain joins TRBV7-9 to TRBJ2-1, with TRBD2 matching 8 bases. With V trimmed by 4 bases and J by 9 bases, 8 bases remained unmatched. CDR1 is SEHNR and CDR2 is FQNEAQ in the germline V gene (reference sequence). The CDR3 contains 14 residues.